The 16 T cell receptor beta chains below were found in one sample sequenced in a study of OX40 agonist ivuxolimab in advanced cancers. Assay: immunoSEQ multiplex PCR; the TCRdb copy retains only in-frame clones and omits some. The sample records roughly 41,000 clones, about 85% being singletons. This sample comprised CD4+ or CD8+ T cells sorted from blood, obtained in a trial of the OX40 agonist ivuxolimab. These receptor sequences come from an adult with an advanced solid tumor such as melanoma, head and neck, liver or kidney cancer.

V is TRBV5-1 and J is TRBJ1-6, with D unresolved. Germline V lookup: CDR1 SGHRS, CDR2 YFSETQ. The CDR3 has 14 amino acids. Trimming pared 3 bases from V and 7 bases from J, leaving 11 bases between. CDR3 bases: TGCGCCAGCAGCTCAGAGGGTTGGAATTCACCCCTCCACTTT. It specifies CASSSEGWNSPLHF.

The chain couples TRBV7-3 to TRBJ1-2, with unresolved D. The germline gives CDR1 SGHTA, CDR2 FQGTGA. The V gene lost 2 bases and the J gene lost 6 bases, with 10 bases spanning the gap. This CDR3 spans 13 amino acids. The CDR3 here is CASSLAEGHGYTF. The DNA for the CDR3 is TGTGCCAGCAGCTTAGCGGAGGGCCATGGCTACACCTTC.

This chain joins TRBV6-1 and TRBJ1-4; TRBD1 matches at 7 bases. V gave up 5 bases and J gave up 3 bases; unmatched junction bases: 3. Germline CDR1 and CDR2: MNHNS and SASEGT. The CDR3 covers 14 residues. This CDR3 is CASSSGTANEKLFF. The CDR3 DNA sequence: TGTGCCAGCAGTTCCGGGACAGCTAATGAAAAACTGTTTTTT.

This clone came up once. CDR3 sequence (DNA): TGTGCCAGCAGCGCTAGAATCAGGGTCAATGAGCAGTTCTTC. Protein: CASSARIRVNEQFF. J is TRBJ2-1 and V is TRBV7-2; D perhaps matches TRBD1 (5 bases). CDR1 and CDR2 (germline): SGHTA, FQGNSA. V lost 5 bases and J 6 bases, leaving 14 bases between the germline ends. The CDR3 extends over 14 amino acids.

CDR3 nucleotide sequence: TGTGCCAGCAGGGGGGAAAAACTGTTTTTT. Its translation is CASRGEKLFF. The V and J genes are TRBV6-5 and TRBJ1-4; D is uncertain. Per the germline V gene, CDR1 is MNHEY and CDR2 is SVGAGI. The germline V and J ends were trimmed by 6 bases and 8 bases, with 4 bases remaining between them. The length of the CDR3 is 10 residues.

This clone was detected only once. The chain employs TRBV5-1 and TRBJ1-4; maybe TRBD1 (6 bases). The CDR3 is made up of 15 amino acids. The V and J ends lost 0 bases and 8 bases respectively, with 14 bases between them. In germline, CDR1 is SGHRS, CDR2 YFSETQ. The CDR3 DNA reads as TGCGCCAGCAGCTTGGCCGGGGGCCCCAACGAAAAACTGTTTTTT. Protein sequence: CASSLAGGPNEKLFF.

The chain uses TRBV18 and TRBJ2-7; TRBD1 aligns across 8 bases. After removal of 6 bases from V and 7 bases from J, the junction contained 8 bases not matched to a gene. From germline, CDR1 is KGHSH and CDR2 LQKENI. This CDR3 has 13 amino acids. The CDR3 DNA is TGTGCCAGCTCTCTCGGGACAGGAAGAGAGCAGTACTTC. Protein: CASSLGTGREQYF.

The V call is TRBV5-4, the J call TRBJ2-7, with a possible D match to TRBD1 (6 bases). The ends were cut back, 3 bases at V and 2 bases at J, with 15 bases in the middle. CDR3 length equals 15 residues. CDR1 is SGHNT, CDR2 YYREEE, per germline (reference sequence). The CDR3 nucleotides are TGTGCCAGCAGCTGGGACACCGATCAGGCCTACGAGCAGTACTTC. It translates to CASSWDTDQAYEQYF.

J is TRBJ1-6 and V is TRBV14; D may be TRBD1 (5 bases). V lost 4 bases to trimming and J lost 8 bases, with 12 bases between them. CDR1 is SGHDN, CDR2 FVKESK, per germline. This CDR3 contains 14 residues. CDR3 bases: TGTGCCAGCAGCCTACCCGGGGCTTATTCACCCCTCCACTTT. This translates into CASSLPGAYSPLHF.

The rearrangement links TRBV9 to TRBJ1-1; 7 bases agree with TRBD1. Germline assignment: CDR1 SGDLS and CDR2 YYNGEE. V gave up 2 bases and J gave up 0 bases; unmatched junction bases: 4. The CDR3 extends over 15 amino acids. The CDR3 loop is CASSVDRAMNTEAFF. The CDR3 nucleotides are TGTGCCAGCAGCGTTGACAGGGCTATGAACACTGAAGCTTTCTTT.

The table lists this clone with a count of one. This chain links TRBV20-1 with TRBJ1-2; D unclear. The germline CDR1 and CDR2 sequences are DFQATT and SNEGSKA (reference sequence). V shed 4 bases and J shed 0 bases, with 3 bases lying between them. The CDR3 runs to 11 residues. CDR3 sequence reads: CSANANYGYTF. The CDR3 nucleotides read TGCAGTGCTAACGCTAACTATGGCTACACCTTC.

The rearrangement uses TRBV5-6 and TRBJ2-2; TRBD1 matches at 9 bases. The CDR3 spans 15 residues. CDR1 and CDR2 from the germline V gene are SGHDT and YYEEEE. With V trimmed by 5 bases and J by 7 bases, 9 bases remained unmatched. The CDR3 spells CASSLRTGEIGELFF. The DNA for the CDR3 is TGTGCCAGCAGTTTGAGGACAGGGGAGATCGGGGAGCTGTTTTTT.

The rearrangement uses TRBV7-3 and TRBJ2-3; 8 bases are shared with TRBD1. CDR3 length: 16 residues. From germline, CDR1 is SGHTA and CDR2 FQGTGA. Unmatched junction bases numbered 8, after V lost 4 bases and J lost 2 bases. CDR3 residues: CASSSTGGNPTDTQYF. CDR3 DNA sequence: TGTGCCAGCAGCTCAACAGGGGGAAACCCCACAGATACGCAGTATTTT.

The chain links TRBV5-1 to TRBJ2-1; unclear D gene. The CDR3 covers 14 residues. V was clipped by 0 bases and J by 5 bases, with 9 bases between them. CDR1 SGHRS and CDR2 YFSETQ come from the germline V gene. In DNA, the CDR3 is TGCGCCAGCAGCTTGGGTTCGGCGGACAATGAGCAGTTCTTC. Amino acids: CASSLGSADNEQFF.

The chain joins TRBV4-2 to TRBJ1-5, with TRBD1 as a possible D gene (6 bases). Between the trimmed V and J ends, which lost 4 bases and 0 bases, there was a span of 19 bases. The CDR3 runs 18 residues. Germline V CDR1 and CDR2: LGHNA, YNFKEQ. CDR3 in amino acids: CASSPRRGASDSNQPQHF. CDR3 nucleotide sequence: TGTGCCAGCAGCCCCCGCCGGGGGGCTTCGGATAGCAATCAGCCCCAGCATTTT.

This chain links TRBV2 with TRBJ1-1; tentative D call: TRBD1 (6 bases). Germline-derived CDR1 and CDR2 are SNHLY and FYNNEI. V was clipped by 6 bases and J by 4 bases, with 15 bases between them. This CDR3 is 14 amino acids long. In nucleotides, the CDR3 is TGTGCCAGCAGGAAACAGGGTTGGAGCACTGAAGCTTTCTTT. Amino acid sequence: CASRKQGWSTEAFF.